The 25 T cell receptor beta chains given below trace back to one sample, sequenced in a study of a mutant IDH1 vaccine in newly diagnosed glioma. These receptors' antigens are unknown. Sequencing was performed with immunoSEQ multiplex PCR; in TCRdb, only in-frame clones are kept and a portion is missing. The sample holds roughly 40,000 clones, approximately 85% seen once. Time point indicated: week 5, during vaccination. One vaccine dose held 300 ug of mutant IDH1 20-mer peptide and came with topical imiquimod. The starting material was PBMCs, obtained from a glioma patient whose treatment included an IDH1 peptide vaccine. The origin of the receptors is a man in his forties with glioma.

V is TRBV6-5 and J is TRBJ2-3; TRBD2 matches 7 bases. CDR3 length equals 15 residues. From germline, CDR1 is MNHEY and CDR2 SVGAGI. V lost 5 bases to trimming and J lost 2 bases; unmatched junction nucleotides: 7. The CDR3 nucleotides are TGTGCCAGCAGTACCCAGGGACTACTCACAGATACGCAGTATTTT. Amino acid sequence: CASSTQGLLTDTQYF.

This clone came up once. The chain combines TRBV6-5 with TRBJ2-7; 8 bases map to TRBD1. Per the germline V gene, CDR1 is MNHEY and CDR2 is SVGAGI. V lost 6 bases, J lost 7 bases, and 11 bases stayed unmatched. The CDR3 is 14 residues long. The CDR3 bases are TGTGCCAGCAGAAAACCAGGGGGCCATCGGGAGCAGTACTTC. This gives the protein CASRKPGGHREQYF.

The DNA for the CDR3 is TGTGCCAGCCCGGGGGGCTCTGGTTTGGGCTATGGCTACACCTTC. Its protein product is CASPGGSGLGYGYTF. The chain joins TRBV7-9 to TRBJ1-2; possibly TRBD1 for D (6 bases). V gave up 8 bases and J gave up 4 bases, with 20 bases separating them. Germline CDR1 SEHNR, CDR2 FQNEAQ (reference sequence). There are 15 residues in the CDR3.

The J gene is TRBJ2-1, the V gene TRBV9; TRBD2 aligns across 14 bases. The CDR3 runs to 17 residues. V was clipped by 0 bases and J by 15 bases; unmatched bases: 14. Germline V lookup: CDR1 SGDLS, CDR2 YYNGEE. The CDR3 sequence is CASSVGGGLAGEATPFF. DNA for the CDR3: TGTGCCAGCAGCGTAGGAGGGGGACTAGCGGGAGAGGCGACACCGTTCTTC. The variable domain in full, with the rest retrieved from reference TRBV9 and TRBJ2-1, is DSGVTQTPKHLITATGQRVTLRCSPRSGDLSVYWYQQSLDQGLQFLIQYYNGEERAKGNILERFSAQQFPDLHSELNLSSLELGDSALYFCASSVGGGLAGEATPFFGPGTRLTVL.

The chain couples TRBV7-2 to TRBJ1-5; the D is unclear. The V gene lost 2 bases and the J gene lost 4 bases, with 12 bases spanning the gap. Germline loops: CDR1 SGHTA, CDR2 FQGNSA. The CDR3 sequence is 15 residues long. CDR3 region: CASSLSSHKNQPQHF. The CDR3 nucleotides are TGTGCCAGCAGCTTATCCAGCCATAAGAATCAGCCCCAGCATTTT. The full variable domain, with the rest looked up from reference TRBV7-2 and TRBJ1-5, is GAGVSQSPSNKVTEKGKDVELRCDPISGHTALYWYRQSLGQGLEFLIYFQGNSAPDKSGLPSDRFSAERTGGSVSTLTIQRTQQEDSAVYLCASSLSSHKNQPQHFGDGTRLSIL.

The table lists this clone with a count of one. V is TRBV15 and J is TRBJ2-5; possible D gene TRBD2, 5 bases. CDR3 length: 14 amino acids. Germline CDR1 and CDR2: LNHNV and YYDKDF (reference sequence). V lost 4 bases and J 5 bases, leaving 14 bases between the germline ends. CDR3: CATSTVWEWETQYF. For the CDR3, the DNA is TGTGCCACCAGCACTGTGTGGGAGTGGGAGACCCAGTACTTC.

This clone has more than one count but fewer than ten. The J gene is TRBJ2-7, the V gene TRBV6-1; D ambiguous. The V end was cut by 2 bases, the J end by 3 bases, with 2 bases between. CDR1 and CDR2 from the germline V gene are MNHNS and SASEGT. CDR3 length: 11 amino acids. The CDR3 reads CASSEFYEQYF. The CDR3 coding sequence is TGTGCCAGCAGTGAATTCTACGAGCAGTACTTC.

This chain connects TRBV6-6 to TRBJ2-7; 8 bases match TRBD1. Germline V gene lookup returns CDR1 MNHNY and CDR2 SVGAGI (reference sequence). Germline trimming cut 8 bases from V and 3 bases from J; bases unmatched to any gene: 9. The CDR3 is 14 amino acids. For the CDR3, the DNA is TGTGCCAGCGGGAACCCAACAGGGGGCTACGAGCAGTACTTC. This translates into CASGNPTGGYEQYF.

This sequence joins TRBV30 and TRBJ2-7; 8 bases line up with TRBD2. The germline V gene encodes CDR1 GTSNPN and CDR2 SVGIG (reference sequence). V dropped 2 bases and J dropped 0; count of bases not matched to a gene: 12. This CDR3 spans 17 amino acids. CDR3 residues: CAWSRRWGSGISYEQYF. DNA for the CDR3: TGTGCCTGGAGTCGGAGGTGGGGTAGCGGGATCTCCTACGAGCAGTACTTC. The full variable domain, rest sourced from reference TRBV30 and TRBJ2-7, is SQTIHQWPATLVQPVGSPLSLECTVEGTSNPNLYWYRQAAGRGLQLLFYSVGIGQISSEVPQNLSASRPQDRQFILSSKKLLLSDSGFYLCAWSRRWGSGISYEQYFGPGTRLTVT.

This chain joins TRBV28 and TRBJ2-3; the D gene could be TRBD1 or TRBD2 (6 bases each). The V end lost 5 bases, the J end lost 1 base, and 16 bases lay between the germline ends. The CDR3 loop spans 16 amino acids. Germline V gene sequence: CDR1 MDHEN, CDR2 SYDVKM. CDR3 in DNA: TGTGCCAGCAGTACCAGTATGAGGGGGGGCACAGATACGCAGTATTTT. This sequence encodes CASSTSMRGGTDTQYF. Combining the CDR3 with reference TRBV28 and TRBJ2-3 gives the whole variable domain DVKVTQSSRYLVKRTGEKVFLECVQDMDHENMFWYRQDPGLGLRLIYFSYDVKMKEKGDIPEGYSVSREKKERFSLILESASTNQTSMYLCASSTSMRGGTDTQYFGPGTRLTVL.

CDR3 sequence (DNA): TGTGCCAGCAGCCCAGGAGGGGAGGGAGACCACACTGAAGCTTTCTTT. It specifies CASSPGGEGDHTEAFF. This rearrangement joins TRBV13 to TRBJ1-1, with a possible D match to TRBD1 (5 bases). CDR3 length: 16 residues. Germline CDR1 and CDR2: PRHDT and FYEKMQ (reference sequence). Trimming shortened V by 5 bases and J by 3 bases, and 19 bases separated the two germline ends.

CDR3 coding DNA: TGTGCCAGCAGCCCCGAAGTCGGGGGAGTTCGGGAGACCCAGTACTTC. This sequence encodes CASSPEVGGVRETQYF. The rearrangement uses TRBV7-6 and TRBJ2-5; perhaps TRBD2 as D (6 bases). Germline CDR1 and CDR2: SGHVS and FNYEAQ. The CDR3 extends over 16 amino acids. Trimming shortened V by 5 bases and J by 5 bases, and 21 bases separated the two germline ends.

In DNA form, the CDR3 reads TGTGCTAGTGGTTTGGATGCCGACAGGCGCACTTCTGAAGCTTTCTTT. Protein: CASGLDADRRTSEAFF. V usage is TRBV12-5 and J usage is TRBJ1-1; perhaps TRBD1 as D (6 bases). Per germline, CDR1 LGHNT and CDR2 FRNRAP. This CDR3 comprises 16 residues. V was shortened by 1 base and J by 6 bases, with 18 bases between the two germline ends.

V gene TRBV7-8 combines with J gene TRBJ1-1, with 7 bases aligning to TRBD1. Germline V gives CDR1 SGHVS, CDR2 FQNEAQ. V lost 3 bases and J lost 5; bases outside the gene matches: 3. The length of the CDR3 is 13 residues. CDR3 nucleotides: TGTGCCAGCAGCTTCGACAGGGATACTGAAGCTTTCTTT. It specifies CASSFDRDTEAFF.

CDR3 DNA sequence: TGTGCCAGCAGTTTACAGGGAACCTACGAGCAGTACTTC. This codes for CASSLQGTYEQYF. This chain joins TRBV27 and TRBJ2-7, with D possibly TRBD1 on 5 matching bases. There are 13 residues in the CDR3. CDR1 is MNHEY, CDR2 SMNVEV, per germline (reference sequence). The germline V and J ends were trimmed by 2 bases and 2 bases, with 7 bases remaining between them.

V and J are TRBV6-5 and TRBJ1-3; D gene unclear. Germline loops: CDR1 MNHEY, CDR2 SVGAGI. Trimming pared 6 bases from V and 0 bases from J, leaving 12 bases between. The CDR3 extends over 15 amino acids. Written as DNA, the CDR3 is TGTGCCAGCAGCAAGGACGGGAGCTCTGGAAACACCATATATTTT. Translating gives CASSKDGSSGNTIYF.

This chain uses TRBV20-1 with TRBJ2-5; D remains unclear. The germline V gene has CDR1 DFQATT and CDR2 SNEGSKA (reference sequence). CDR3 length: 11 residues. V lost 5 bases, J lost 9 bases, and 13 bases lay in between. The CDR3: CSALPGVAQYF. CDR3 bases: TGCAGTGCTCTCCCCGGCGTGGCCCAGTACTTC.

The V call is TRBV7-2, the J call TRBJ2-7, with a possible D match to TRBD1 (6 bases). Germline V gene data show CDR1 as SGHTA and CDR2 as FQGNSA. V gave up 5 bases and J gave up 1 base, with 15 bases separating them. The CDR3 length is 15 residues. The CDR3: CASSVQGTRSYEQYF. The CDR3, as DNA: TGTGCCAGCAGCGTACAGGGCACCCGGTCCTACGAGCAGTACTTC.

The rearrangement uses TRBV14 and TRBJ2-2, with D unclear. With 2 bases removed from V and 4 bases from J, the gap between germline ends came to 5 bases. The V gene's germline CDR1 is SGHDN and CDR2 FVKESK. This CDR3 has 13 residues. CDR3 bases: TGTGCCAGCAGCCAAACGCTCACCGGGGAGCTGTTTTTT. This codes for CASSQTLTGELFF.

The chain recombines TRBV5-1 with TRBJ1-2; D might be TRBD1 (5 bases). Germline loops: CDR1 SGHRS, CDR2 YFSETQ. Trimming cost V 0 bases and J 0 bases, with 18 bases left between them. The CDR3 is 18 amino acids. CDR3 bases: TGCGCCAGCAGCTTGGGACGGGCCAGGGTTACTACTAACTATGGCTACACCTTC. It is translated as CASSLGRARVTTNYGYTF.

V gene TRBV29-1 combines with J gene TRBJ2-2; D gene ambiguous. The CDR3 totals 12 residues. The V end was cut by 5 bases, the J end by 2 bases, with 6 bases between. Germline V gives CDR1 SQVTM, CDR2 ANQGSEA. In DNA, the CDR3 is TGCAGCGTTCGAAAAAACACCGGGGAGCTGTTTTTT. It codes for CSVRKNTGELFF.

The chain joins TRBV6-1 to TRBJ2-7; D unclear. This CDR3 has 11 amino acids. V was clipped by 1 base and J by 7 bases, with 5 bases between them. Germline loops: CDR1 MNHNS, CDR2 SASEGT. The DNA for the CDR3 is TGTGCCAGCAGTGAAGGGGGAGAGCAGTACTTC. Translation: CASSEGGEQYF.

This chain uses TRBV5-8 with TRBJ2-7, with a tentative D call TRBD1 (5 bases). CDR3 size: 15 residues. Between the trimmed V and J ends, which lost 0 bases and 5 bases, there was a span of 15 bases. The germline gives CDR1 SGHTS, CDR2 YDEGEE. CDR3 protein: CASSLVGAGFDEQYF. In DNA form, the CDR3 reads TGTGCCAGCAGCTTGGTAGGGGCAGGGTTCGACGAGCAGTACTTC.

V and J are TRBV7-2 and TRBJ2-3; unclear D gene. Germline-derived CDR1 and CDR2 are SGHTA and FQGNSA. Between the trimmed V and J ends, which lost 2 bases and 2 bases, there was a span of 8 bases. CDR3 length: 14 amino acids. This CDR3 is CASSLQPVTDTQYF. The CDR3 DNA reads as TGTGCCAGCAGCTTACAGCCGGTCACAGATACGCAGTATTTT.

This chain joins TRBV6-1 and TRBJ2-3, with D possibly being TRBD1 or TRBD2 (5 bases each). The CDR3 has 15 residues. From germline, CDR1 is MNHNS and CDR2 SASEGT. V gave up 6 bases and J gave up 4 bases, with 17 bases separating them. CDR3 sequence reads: CASRVRDGRSDTQYF. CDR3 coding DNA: TGTGCCAGCAGGGTCCGGGACGGCAGGTCAGATACGCAGTATTTT.